This record covers a single T cell receptor beta chain. This sample was included in a study of blood T cell repertoires in COVID-19. The overall study: The study drew acute and convalescent COVID-19 samples from the United States, Italy and Spain.

Methods used by the authors: Cell counts per sample came from amplifying reference gene primers. Produced via immunoSEQ multiplex PCR; TCRdb's table is partial and in-frame only. That table furnishes V, J and clone size, whereas the DNA furnished D and trimming. Here the sample spans fewer than 200,000 clones, 79% being singletons. Germline V gives CDR1 LGHNA, CDR2 YNFKEQ. The CDR3 has 14 residues. The V gene end was trimmed by 6 bases and the J gene end by 8 bases; junction bases not matched to a gene: 9. Seattle-derived patients entered the study during active infection and were followed longitudinally.

This TCR came from a woman in her sixties with COVID-19, enrolled during active disease. The rearrangement uses TRBV4-2 and TRBJ2-1; 8 nucleotides match TRBD1. Material for sequencing was peripheral blood. The CDR3 DNA is TGTGCCAGCAGGTCCGGACAGGGCCTTGATGAGCAGTTCTTC. Protein sequence: CASRSGQGLDEQFF.